Below are 24 T cell receptor beta chains sequenced from a single sample in a study of OX40 agonist ivuxolimab in advanced cancers. Measured with immunoSEQ multiplex PCR; TCRdb has only the in-frame clones, and not every one. Altogether more than 60,000 clones are present, about 85% being singletons, with the ten largest covering 3.5% to 4%. The sample was CD4+ or CD8+ T cells sorted from blood, taken in a trial of the OX40 agonist ivuxolimab. These TCRs come from an adult with an advanced solid tumor such as melanoma, head and neck, liver or kidney cancer.

This clone has more than one count but fewer than ten. This chain joins TRBV14 and TRBJ2-7; D is unresolved. The germline V gene encodes CDR1 SGHDN and CDR2 FVKESK. Trimming left V 0 bases short and J 6 bases short, with 21 bases between. The CDR3 contains 17 residues. The chain's CDR3 is CASSQDQAMLRRSEQYF. The CDR3 nucleotides are TGTGCCAGCAGCCAAGATCAGGCCATGTTAAGGCGGTCCGAGCAGTACTTC. The full variable domain, with the rest looked up from reference TRBV14 and TRBJ2-7, is EAGVTQFPSHSVIEKGQTVTLRCDPISGHDNLYWYRRVMGKEIKFLLHFVKESKQDESGMPNNRFLAERTGGTYSTLKVQPAELEDSGVYFCASSQDQAMLRRSEQYFGPGTRLTVT.

The V gene is TRBV10-1, the J gene TRBJ2-1; tentative D call: TRBD2 (5 bases). Germline CDR1 is WNHNN and CDR2 is SYGVQD (reference sequence). V gave up 2 bases and J gave up 7 bases, with 6 bases separating them. This CDR3 has 12 residues. The CDR3 loop reads CASSERRNEQFF. The CDR3 nucleotides are TGCGCCAGCAGTGAGCGGAGGAATGAGCAGTTCTTC.

The CDR3 loop is CASSQGTRQPQHF. For the CDR3, the DNA is TGTGCCAGCAGCCAAGGAACCAGGCAGCCCCAGCATTTT. This sequence joins TRBV28 and TRBJ1-5; the D is unclear. The CDR3 has 13 residues. The germline V and J ends were trimmed by 6 bases and 7 bases, with 13 bases remaining between them. The germline V gene has CDR1 MDHEN and CDR2 SYDVKM. Full variable domain (outside the CDR3, taken from reference TRBV28 and TRBJ1-5): DVKVTQSSRYLVKRTGEKVFLECVQDMDHENMFWYRQDPGLGLRLIYFSYDVKMKEKGDIPEGYSVSREKKERFSLILESASTNQTSMYLCASSQGTRQPQHFGDGTRLSIL.

The V and J genes are TRBV9 and TRBJ2-3; 8 bases map to TRBD1. V was pared by 1 base and J by 3 bases, with 4 bases of the junction left unmatched. Germline values: CDR1 SGDLS, CDR2 YYNGEE. This CDR3 is built from 15 residues. The CDR3, as DNA: TGTGCCAGCAGCGTAACGGACAGGGATACAGATACGCAGTATTTT. Translated, it gives CASSVTDRDTDTQYF.

CDR3 residues: CASSETAQVYSGANVLTF. As DNA, the CDR3 is TGTGCCAGCAGTGAAACCGCCCAGGTCTACTCTGGGGCCAACGTCCTGACTTTC. The chain combines TRBV2 with TRBJ2-6; D remains ambiguous. The germline CDR1 and CDR2 sequences are SNHLY and FYNNEI. The V gene lost 2 bases and the J gene lost 0 bases, with 14 bases spanning the gap. The CDR3 extends over 18 amino acids.

V and J are TRBV30 and TRBJ2-6; D is unclear. The CDR3 is made up of 14 amino acids. Germline CDR1 reads GTSNPN; CDR2 reads SVGIG (reference sequence). Trimming took 4 bases from V and 1 from J, leaving 8 bases between them. DNA for the CDR3: TGTGCCTGGACACCGCAGTCTGGGGCCAACGTCCTGACTTTC. It translates to CAWTPQSGANVLTF.

The chain uses TRBV6-5 and TRBJ2-1; 7 bases fit TRBD1. Germline lookup yields CDR1 MNHEY and CDR2 SVGAGI. This CDR3 contains 14 residues. The junction had 4 bases not matched to a gene; V was cut back by 3 bases and J by 5 bases. In nucleotides, the CDR3 is TGTGCCAGCAGTTATGGACAGGCAGACAATGAGCAGTTCTTC. This encodes CASSYGQADNEQFF.

The chain combines TRBV6-1 with TRBJ1-5, with D unresolved. This CDR3 comprises 14 residues. Per the germline V gene, CDR1 is MNHNS and CDR2 is SASEGT. Trimming pared 0 bases from V and 5 bases from J, leaving 8 bases between. The CDR3 sequence: CASSEAGQDQPQHF. CDR3 nucleotides: TGTGCCAGCAGTGAAGCCGGGCAGGATCAGCCCCAGCATTTT.

This CDR3 reads CASTRQGVNTEAFF. CDR3 nucleotide sequence: TGTGCCAGCACCCGACAGGGGGTGAACACTGAAGCTTTCTTT. The chain couples TRBV28 to TRBJ1-1, with 9 bases lining up with TRBD1. From germline, CDR1 is MDHEN and CDR2 SYDVKM. This CDR3 has 14 amino acids. V shed 7 bases and J 0 bases; nucleotides not matched to a gene: 3.

Here the CDR3 DNA reads TGTGCCAGCAGCCCTCGGGACAGGGGGCCCTCTGGGGCCAACGTCCTGACTTTC. Translated: CASSPRDRGPSGANVLTF. This chain links TRBV4-2 with TRBJ2-6, with 12 bases aligning to TRBD1. Germline CDR1 LGHNA, CDR2 YNFKEQ. The CDR3 covers 18 residues. V lost 4 bases to trimming and J lost 0 bases; unmatched junction nucleotides: 4.

This clone was found a few times. Distinct nucleotide sequences in the sample also encode this CDR3. The CDR3 DNA reads as TGCGCCAGCAGCCCCTCTTCTATGAACACCGGGGAGCTGTTTTTT. Its translation is CASSPSSMNTGELFF. The genes are TRBV4-1 and TRBJ2-2; D gene unclear. Germline CDR1 is MGHRA and CDR2 is YSYEKL. This CDR3 region has 15 residues. The V end was cut by 4 bases, the J end by 1 base, with 10 bases between.

As DNA, the CDR3 is TGTGCCAGTTCCTCTAGCGGGAGGGCCACCGGGGAGCTGTTTTTT. Translated, it gives CASSSSGRATGELFF. The chain couples TRBV28 to TRBJ2-2; 12 nucleotides line up with TRBD2. Germline lookup yields CDR1 MDHEN and CDR2 SYDVKM. The V and J ends lost 9 bases and 4 bases, in that order; junction bases with no gene match: 6. The CDR3 is 15 amino acids.

This clone was recorded only once. This chain uses TRBV7-3 with TRBJ2-3; no clear D. The length of the CDR3 is 15 residues. With 2 bases removed from V and 2 bases from J, the gap between germline ends came to 11 bases. Germline CDR1 SGHTA, CDR2 FQGTGA. The CDR3 region is CASSLQGIVTDTQYF. The CDR3 DNA follows: TGTGCCAGCAGCTTACAAGGGATAGTCACAGATACGCAGTATTTT.

The chain recombines TRBV2 with TRBJ2-3; 7 bases match TRBD1. CDR1 SNHLY and CDR2 FYNNEI come from the germline V gene. J was trimmed by 5 bases and V by 7 bases; bases with no gene match: 9. The CDR3 length is 14 residues. The CDR3 DNA follows: TGTGCCAGCAATCCCAGGGGGTCTGGAGATACGCAGTATTTT. It codes for CASNPRGSGDTQYF.

This clone was observed a single time. The chain employs TRBV28 and TRBJ2-5; D is perhaps TRBD1 (7 bases). The V and J ends lost 4 bases and 2 bases respectively, with 11 bases between them. This CDR3 has 14 amino acids. Germline CDR1 reads MDHEN; CDR2 reads SYDVKM. The CDR3 nucleotides are TGTGCCAGCAGTTCAGGGGGAGGTCAAGAGACCCAGTACTTC. Encoded protein: CASSSGGGQETQYF.

The CDR3 loop reads CASSVGYWGEQYF. CDR3 nucleotides: TGTGCCAGCAGCGTCGGGTACTGGGGGGAGCAGTACTTC. This sequence joins TRBV9 and TRBJ2-7; D tentatively fits TRBD1 or TRBD2 (5 bases each). The germline V gene has CDR1 SGDLS and CDR2 YYNGEE. The V end lost 2 bases, the J end lost 7 bases, and 13 bases lay between the germline ends. The length of the CDR3 is 13 residues.

This clone showed up just a few times. The gene calls are TRBV28 and TRBJ1-1; D ambiguous. This CDR3 spans 12 amino acids. From germline, CDR1 is MDHEN and CDR2 SYDVKM. Deletions cut 3 bases from V and 5 bases from J, with 7 bases between. The chain's CDR3 is CASSLFETEAFF. Here the CDR3 DNA reads TGTGCCAGCAGTTTGTTCGAAACTGAAGCTTTCTTT.

V gene TRBV27 combines with J gene TRBJ1-5; 9 bases are a match to TRBD1. Germline CDR1 and CDR2: MNHEY and SMNVEV (reference sequence). J was trimmed by 7 bases and V by 5 bases; bases with no gene match: 9. CDR3 length: 15 amino acids. The CDR3 coding sequence is TGTGCCAGCAGTCCCTGGACAGGGGTTGGGCAGCCCCAGCATTTT. Amino acid sequence: CASSPWTGVGQPQHF.

The chain uses TRBV2 and TRBJ2-1, with 9 bases identical to TRBD1. CDR3 length: 15 amino acids. V lost 2 bases and J lost 8; bases outside the gene matches: 7. The germline gives CDR1 SNHLY, CDR2 FYNNEI. CDR3 coding DNA: TGTGCCAGCAGTGAATTGGGACAGGGAGTGTATGAGCAGTTCTTC. The encoded protein is CASSELGQGVYEQFF.

The gene calls are TRBV7-2 and TRBJ1-1, with 7 nucleotides matching TRBD1. The J segment lost 11 bases and the V segment lost 2 bases, leaving 14 bases of the junction unmatched. The CDR3 is 15 residues long. Germline CDR1 SGHTA, CDR2 FQGNSA. CDR3 region: CASSLYAGGLPLAFF. The CDR3 DNA reads TGTGCCAGCAGCTTATACGCAGGGGGGCTTCCACTGGCTTTCTTT.

The CDR3 DNA is TGTGCCAGCAGCGATGGACAGGGGGCGCGGAATGAGCAGTTCTTC. Its translation: CASSDGQGARNEQFF. The chain couples TRBV11-1 to TRBJ2-1; 11 bases match TRBD1. J gave up 7 bases and V 5 bases, and 7 bases lay outside the gene matches. Germline V gene data show CDR1 as SGHAT and CDR2 as FQDESV (reference sequence). The CDR3 is made up of 15 amino acids.

The chain is built from TRBV6-5 and TRBJ1-2, with no clear D. V shed 2 bases and J shed 0 bases, with 13 bases lying between them. The CDR3 has 16 residues. Germline V gene data show CDR1 as MNHEY and CDR2 as SVGAGI. The CDR3 DNA sequence: TGTGCCAGCAGTTACGATCGGGCTGGAGCTAACTATGGCTACACCTTC. Translating gives CASSYDRAGANYGYTF.

CDR3 bases: TGTGCCTCAGTGATGTATACGAACACTGAAGCTTTCTTT. This gives the protein CASVMYTNTEAFF. This chain uses TRBV19 with TRBJ1-1, with D unclear. CDR1 is LNHDA and CDR2 is SQIVND in the germline V gene (reference sequence). Trimming took 11 bases from V and 1 from J, leaving 14 bases between them. This CDR3 has 13 residues.

The chain combines TRBV18 with TRBJ2-2; no clear D gene. Germline V gene sequence: CDR1 KGHSH, CDR2 LQKENI. V dropped 1 base and J dropped 1 base, with 10 bases sitting between them. CDR3 length equals 16 residues. This chain's CDR3 is CASSPQGLRNTGELFF. CDR3 sequence (DNA): TGTGCCAGCTCACCACAGGGTCTTAGGAACACCGGGGAGCTGTTTTTT.